The 12 T cell receptor beta chains below all came from one sample that was sequenced in a study of blood T cell repertoires in COVID-19. Generated by immunoSEQ multiplex PCR, the TCRdb table keeps only in-frame clones and is missing some. The data show roughly 150,000 clones, 75% to 90% seen once. Source material: peripheral blood. Receptor source: a woman in her forties with acute or convalescent COVID-19.

The chain links TRBV28 to TRBJ2-1; possible D gene TRBD2, 5 bases. The germline CDR1 and CDR2 sequences are MDHEN and SYDVKM. The CDR3 sequence is 18 residues long. Trimming removed 6 bases from V and 9 bases from J, with 30 bases in between. Here the CDR3 reads CASRTFKIVGVGFGEQFF. The CDR3 region has the DNA TGTGCCAGCAGGACCTTCAAAATAGTCGGGGTAGGATTTGGTGAGCAGTTCTTC.

As DNA, the CDR3 is TGTGCCACCAGCAGTTGGGGAGGTCCACGTCAGGGGGAGCTGTTTTTT. Translating it yields CATSSWGGPRQGELFF. The V call is TRBV15, the J call TRBJ2-2; weak D call: TRBD2 (6 bases). CDR1 and CDR2 (germline): LNHNV, YYDKDF (reference sequence). The ends were cut back, 3 bases at V and 8 bases at J, with 19 bases in the middle. The CDR3 loop spans 16 amino acids.

The chain combines TRBV7-9 with TRBJ1-4; D is unclear. V shed 2 bases and J shed 4 bases, with 2 bases lying between them. Per the germline V gene, CDR1 is SEHNR and CDR2 is FQNEAQ (reference sequence). The CDR3 consists of 12 residues. CDR3 DNA: TGTGCCAGCAGCTTACTTAATGAAAAACTGTTTTTT. Translating it yields CASSLLNEKLFF.

This chain links TRBV30 with TRBJ2-7; the match to TRBD2 covers 11 bases. The CDR3 totals 15 residues. Per germline, CDR1 GTSNPN and CDR2 SVGIG (reference sequence). After removal of 5 bases from V and 3 bases from J, the junction contained 9 bases not matched to a gene. CDR3 DNA: TGTGCCTGGGTTTCTAGCGGGAGGCCGAGCTACGAGCAGTACTTC. It is translated as CAWVSSGRPSYEQYF.

V and J are TRBV7-3 and TRBJ2-1; 7 positions agree with TRBD2. The CDR3 consists of 16 residues. Germline V gene data show CDR1 as SGHTA and CDR2 as FQGTGA. After removal of 4 bases from V and 4 bases from J, the junction contained 10 bases not matched to a gene. Written as DNA, the CDR3 is TGTGCCAGCAGCTCAGACCGTAGCGGGCGATACAATGAGCAGTTCTTC. It encodes CASSSDRSGRYNEQFF. Together with reference TRBV7-3 and TRBJ2-1, the CDR3 gives the full variable domain: GAGVSQTPSNKVTEKGKYVELRCDPISGHTALYWYRQSLGQGPEFLIYFQGTGAADDSGLPNDRFFAVRPEGSVSTLKIQRTERGDSAVYLCASSSDRSGRYNEQFFGPGTRLTVL.

This clone was seen only a few times. The gene calls are TRBV7-9 and TRBJ1-1, with TRBD1 as a possible D gene (6 bases). Germline values: CDR1 SEHNR, CDR2 FQNEAQ (reference sequence). Between the trimmed V and J ends, which lost 5 bases and 1 base, there was a span of 14 bases. This CDR3 is 15 amino acids long. In DNA form, the CDR3 reads TGTGCCAGCAGCCCGACCGGGACACCGAACACTGAAGCTTTCTTT. It encodes CASSPTGTPNTEAFF.

This rearrangement joins TRBV3-1 (or the pseudogene TRBV3-2) to TRBJ2-5; D not resolved. The CDR3 has 11 residues. The V gene's germline CDR1 is LGHDT and CDR2 YNNKEL (reference sequence). Trimming shortened V by 4 bases and J by 4 bases, and 4 bases separated the two germline ends. The CDR3 spells CASSRRETQYF. As DNA, the CDR3 is TGTGCCAGCAGCCGTCGAGAGACCCAGTACTTC.

The chain carries TRBV30 and TRBJ2-7; 7 bases are a match to TRBD1. CDR1 is GTSNPN and CDR2 is SVGIG in the germline V gene (reference sequence). The CDR3 loop spans 15 amino acids. Unmatched junction bases numbered 7, after V lost 0 bases and J lost 2 bases. The CDR3 DNA follows: TGTGCCTGGAGTGTAGGTGGCCAGGGGGCCTACGAGCAGTACTTC. It is translated as CAWSVGGQGAYEQYF.

The V and J genes are TRBV10-2 and TRBJ2-2; unclear D gene. This CDR3 is 16 amino acids long. CDR1 is WSHSY and CDR2 is SAAADI in the germline V gene. Trimming took 3 bases from V and 5 from J, leaving 16 bases between them. The CDR3 spells CASSDLKTAGTGELFF. In nucleotides, the CDR3 is TGCGCCAGCAGTGATCTTAAGACTGCTGGGACCGGGGAGCTGTTTTTT.

On this clone itself: At one boundary the junction diverges from the germline segment, which might be a read error. The genes are TRBV7-7 and TRBJ2-7; 7 bases match TRBD1. The V gene's germline CDR1 is SSHAT and CDR2 FNYEAQ (reference sequence). This CDR3 has 13 amino acids. DNA for the CDR3: TGTGCTAGCAGCTTAGAGACAGGGAACGAGCAGTACTTC. It translates to CASSLETGNEQYF.

The genes are TRBV9 and TRBJ2-2, with D perhaps matching TRBD1 (6 bases). In germline, CDR1 is SGDLS, CDR2 YYNGEE. This CDR3 region has 14 residues. V dropped 3 bases and J dropped 0 bases, with 6 bases sitting between them. CDR3 residues: CASSGTANTGELFF. The CDR3 region has the DNA TGTGCCAGCAGCGGGACAGCGAACACCGGGGAGCTGTTTTTT.

The CDR3 nucleotides are TGTGCCAGCAGCTTAGCGGCGGCTAGCGGGGGGGGAGATACGCAGTATTTT. It codes for CASSLAAASGGGDTQYF. This chain connects TRBV7-9 to TRBJ2-3; 12 bases align to TRBD2. V dropped 0 bases and J dropped 5; count of bases not matched to a gene: 6. Germline CDR1 and CDR2: SEHNR and FQNEAQ (reference sequence). CDR3 length equals 17 residues.